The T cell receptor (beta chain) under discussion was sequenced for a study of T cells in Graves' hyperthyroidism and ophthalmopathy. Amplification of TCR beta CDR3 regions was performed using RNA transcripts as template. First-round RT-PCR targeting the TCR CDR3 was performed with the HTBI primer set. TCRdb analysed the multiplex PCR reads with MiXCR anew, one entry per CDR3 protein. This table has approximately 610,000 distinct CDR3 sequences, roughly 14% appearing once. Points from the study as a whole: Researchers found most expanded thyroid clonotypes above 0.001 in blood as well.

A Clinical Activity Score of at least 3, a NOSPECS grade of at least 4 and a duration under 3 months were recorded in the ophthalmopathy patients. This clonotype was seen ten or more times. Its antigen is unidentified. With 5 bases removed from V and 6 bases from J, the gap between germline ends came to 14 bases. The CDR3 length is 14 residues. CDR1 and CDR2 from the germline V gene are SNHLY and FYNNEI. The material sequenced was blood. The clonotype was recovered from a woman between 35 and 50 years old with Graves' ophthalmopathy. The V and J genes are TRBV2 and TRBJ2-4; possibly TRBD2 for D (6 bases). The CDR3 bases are TGTGCCAGCAGTAAACCGGGACTTTTAAACATTCAGTACTTC. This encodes CASSKPGLLNIQYF.